This T cell receptor beta chain derives from a study of cytomegalovirus exposure and HLA in healthy donors. Study-level background: In an early release, HLA-typed donors contributed about 79 million unique TCR sequences. General study results and limits: Most TCR beta V segments were productive about 87% or about 30% of the time in an earlier analysis. Listed as cytomegalovirus-associated were 164 TCR beta chains. Later analysis suggested most CMV-associated TCR beta chains were HLA-restricted.

Both 60 Vbeta primers and 13 Jbeta primers went into the PCR. Assay used: immunoSEQ multiplex PCR; TCRdb lists only in-frame clones, some missing. The sample holds about 160,000 clones, roughly four fifths seen once. A word on this clone: Its antigen is currently unknown.

Trimming shortened V by 4 bases and J by 4 bases, and 17 bases separated the two germline ends. The CDR3 length is 15 residues. CDR1 and CDR2 from the germline V gene are SGHRS and YFSETQ. Sequenced material: PBMCs. The chain links TRBV5-1 to TRBJ1-1; D is possibly TRBD1 (6 bases). The TCR sequence derives from a man aged 50 to 60 in good health and CMV-seropositive. The CDR3, as DNA: TGCGCCAGCAGCGCTGGAGCAGGGGAAGCCACTGAAGCTTTCTTT. It translates to CASSAGAGEATEAFF. Variable domain in full (rest from reference TRBV5-1 and TRBJ1-1): KAGVTQTPRYLIKTRGQQVTLSCSPISGHRSVSWYQQTPGQGLQFLFEYFSETQRNKGNFPGRFSGRQFSNSRSEMNVSTLELGDSALYLCASSAGAGEATEAFFGQGTRLTVV.